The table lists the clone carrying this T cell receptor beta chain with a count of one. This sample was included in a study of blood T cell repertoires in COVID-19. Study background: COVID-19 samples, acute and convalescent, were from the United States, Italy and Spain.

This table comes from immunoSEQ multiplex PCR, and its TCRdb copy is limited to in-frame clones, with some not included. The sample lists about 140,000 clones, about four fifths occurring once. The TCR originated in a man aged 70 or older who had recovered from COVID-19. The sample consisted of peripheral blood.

CDR3 sequence (DNA): TGTGCCAGCAGTTTAGTCGGGGAAATCCAAGAGACCCAGTACTTC. Its translation: CASSLVGEIQETQYF. The chain carries TRBV27 and TRBJ2-5; possibly TRBD2 for D (5 bases). The germline CDR1 and CDR2 sequences are MNHEY and SMNVEV (reference sequence). The CDR3 runs to 15 residues. V was clipped by 2 bases and J by 1 base, with 11 bases between them.